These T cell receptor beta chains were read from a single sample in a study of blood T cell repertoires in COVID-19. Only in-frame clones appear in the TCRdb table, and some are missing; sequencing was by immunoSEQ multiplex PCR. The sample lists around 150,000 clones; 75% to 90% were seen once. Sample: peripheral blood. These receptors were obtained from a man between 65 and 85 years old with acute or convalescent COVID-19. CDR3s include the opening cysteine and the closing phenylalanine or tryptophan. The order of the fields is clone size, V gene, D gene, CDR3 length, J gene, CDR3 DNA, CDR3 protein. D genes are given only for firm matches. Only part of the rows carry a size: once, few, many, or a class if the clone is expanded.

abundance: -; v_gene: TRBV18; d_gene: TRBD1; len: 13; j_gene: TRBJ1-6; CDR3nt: TGTGCCAGCTCCGGACAGGAGAATTCACCCCTCCACTTT; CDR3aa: CASSGQENSPLHF
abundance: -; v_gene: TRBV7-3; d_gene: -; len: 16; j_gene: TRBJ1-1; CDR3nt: TGTGCCAGCAGCCCGACGCCCGACAGCCTGAACACTGAAGCTTTCTTT; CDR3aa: CASSPTPDSLNTEAFF
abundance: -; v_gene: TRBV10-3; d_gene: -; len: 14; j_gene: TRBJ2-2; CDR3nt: TGTGCCAGCCATCTAGGGGGGGGCACCGGGGAGCTGTTTTTT; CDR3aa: CASHLGGGTGELFF
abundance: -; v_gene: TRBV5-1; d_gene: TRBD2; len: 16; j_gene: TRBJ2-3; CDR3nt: TGCGCCAGCAGCCCTCGGACTAGCGGAATCCAGGATACGCAGTATTTT; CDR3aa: CASSPRTSGIQDTQYF
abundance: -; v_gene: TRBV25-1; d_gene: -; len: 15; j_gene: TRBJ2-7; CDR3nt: TGTGCCAGCAGTGAATTCTCGACAGTCTCTGGCGAGCAGTACTTC; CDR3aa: CASSEFSTVSGEQYF
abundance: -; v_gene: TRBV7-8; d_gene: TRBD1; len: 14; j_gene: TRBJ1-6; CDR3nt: TGTGCCAGCAGCTTAAGAATGGACAGGGGACCCCTCCACTTT; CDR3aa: CASSLRMDRGPLHF
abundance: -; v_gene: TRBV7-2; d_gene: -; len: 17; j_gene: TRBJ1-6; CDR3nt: TGTGCCAGCAGTAGCGAGAACCCGGGACATGGCAATTCACCCCTCCACTTT; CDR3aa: CASSSENPGHGNSPLHF
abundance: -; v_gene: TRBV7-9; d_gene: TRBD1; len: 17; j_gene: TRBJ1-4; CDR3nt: TGTGCCAGCAGCCAGCTCGGCGCAGGGGGCCATAATGAAAAACTGTTTTTT; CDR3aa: CASSQLGAGGHNEKLFF
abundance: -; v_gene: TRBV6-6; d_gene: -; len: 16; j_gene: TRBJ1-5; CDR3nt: TGTGCCAGCAGTTACTCTCAACGGTCTCTGGTGCAGCCCCAGCATTTT; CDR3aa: CASSYSQRSLVQPQHF
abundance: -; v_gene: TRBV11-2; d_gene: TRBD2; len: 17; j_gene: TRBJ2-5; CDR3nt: TGTGCCAGCAGCGCCGGATTAGCGGGGTACCTCCAAGAGACCCAGTACTTC; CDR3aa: CASSAGLAGYLQETQYF
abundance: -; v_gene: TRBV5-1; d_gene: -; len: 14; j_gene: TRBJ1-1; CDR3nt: TGCGCCAGCAGCTTAGTCGGGGGTGGTAATGAAGCTTTCTTT; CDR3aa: CASSLVGGGNEAFF
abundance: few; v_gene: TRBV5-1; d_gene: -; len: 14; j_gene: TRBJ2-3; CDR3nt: TGCGCCAGCAGCCCCGCAGGTGGCACAGATACGCAGTATTTT; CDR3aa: CASSPAGGTDTQYF
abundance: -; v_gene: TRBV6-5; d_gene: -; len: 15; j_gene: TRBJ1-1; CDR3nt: TGTGCCAGCAGTTACTCGAGCCCCCTGAACACTGAAGCTTTCTTT; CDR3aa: CASSYSSPLNTEAFF
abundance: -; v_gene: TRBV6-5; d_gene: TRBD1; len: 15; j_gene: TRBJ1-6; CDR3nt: TGTGCCAGCAGTCCCGAGGGGGCAGGGAATTCACCCCTCCACTTT; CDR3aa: CASSPEGAGNSPLHF